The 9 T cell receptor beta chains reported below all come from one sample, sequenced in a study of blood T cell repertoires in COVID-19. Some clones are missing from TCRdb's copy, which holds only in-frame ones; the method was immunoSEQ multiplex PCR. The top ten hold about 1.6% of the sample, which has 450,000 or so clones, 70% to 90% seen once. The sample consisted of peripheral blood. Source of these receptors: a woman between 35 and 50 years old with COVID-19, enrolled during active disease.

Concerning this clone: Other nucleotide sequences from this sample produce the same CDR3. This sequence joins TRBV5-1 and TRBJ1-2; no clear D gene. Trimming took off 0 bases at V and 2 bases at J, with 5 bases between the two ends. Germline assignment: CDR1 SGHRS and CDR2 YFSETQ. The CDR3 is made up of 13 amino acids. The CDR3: CASSLGQNYGYTF. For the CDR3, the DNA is TGCGCCAGCAGCTTGGGCCAGAACTATGGCTACACCTTC.

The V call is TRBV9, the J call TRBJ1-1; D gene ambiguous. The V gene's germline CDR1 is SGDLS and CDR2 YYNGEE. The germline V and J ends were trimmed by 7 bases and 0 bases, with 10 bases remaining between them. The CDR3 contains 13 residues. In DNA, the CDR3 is TGTGCCAGCGCCAATGCGATGAACACTGAAGCTTTCTTT. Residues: CASANAMNTEAFF.

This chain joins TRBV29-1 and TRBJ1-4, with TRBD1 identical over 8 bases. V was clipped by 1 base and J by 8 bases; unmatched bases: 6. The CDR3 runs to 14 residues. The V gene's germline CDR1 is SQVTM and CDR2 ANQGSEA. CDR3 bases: TGCAGCGTTGAAGGGACAGGGATTAGCGAAAAACTGTTTTTT. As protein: CSVEGTGISEKLFF.

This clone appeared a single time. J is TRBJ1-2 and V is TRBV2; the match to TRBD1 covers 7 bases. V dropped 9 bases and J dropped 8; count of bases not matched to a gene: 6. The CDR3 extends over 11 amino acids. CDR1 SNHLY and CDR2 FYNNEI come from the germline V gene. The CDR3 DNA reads TGTGCCAGGAACAGGGGCGACGGCTACACCTTC. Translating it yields CARNRGDGYTF.

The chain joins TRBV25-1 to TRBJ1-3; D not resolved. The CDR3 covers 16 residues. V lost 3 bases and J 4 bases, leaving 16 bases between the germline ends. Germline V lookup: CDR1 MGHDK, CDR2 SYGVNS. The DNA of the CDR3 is TGTGCCAGCAGTGACCGGAGCAATCTTGAAGGAAACACCATATATTTT. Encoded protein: CASSDRSNLEGNTIYF.

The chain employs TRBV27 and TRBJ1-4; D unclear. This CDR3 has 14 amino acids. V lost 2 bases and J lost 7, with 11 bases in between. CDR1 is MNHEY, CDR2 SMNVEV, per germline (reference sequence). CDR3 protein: CASSLTIGGEKLFF. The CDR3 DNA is TGTGCCAGCAGTTTAACGATAGGCGGTGAAAAACTGTTTTTT.

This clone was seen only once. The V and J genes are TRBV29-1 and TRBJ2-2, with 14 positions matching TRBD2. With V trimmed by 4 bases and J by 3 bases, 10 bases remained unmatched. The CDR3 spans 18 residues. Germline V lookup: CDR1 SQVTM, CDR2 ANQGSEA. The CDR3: CSVGGGTSGRVDTGELFF. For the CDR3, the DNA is TGCAGCGTTGGAGGGGGGACTAGCGGGAGAGTTGACACCGGGGAGCTGTTTTTT.

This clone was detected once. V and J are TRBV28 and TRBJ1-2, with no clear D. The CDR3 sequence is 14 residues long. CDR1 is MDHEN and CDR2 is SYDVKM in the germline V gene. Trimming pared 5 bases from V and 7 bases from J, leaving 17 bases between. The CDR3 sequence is CASSPASKAGGYTF. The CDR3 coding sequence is TGTGCCAGCAGTCCCGCTTCCAAGGCGGGTGGCTACACCTTC.

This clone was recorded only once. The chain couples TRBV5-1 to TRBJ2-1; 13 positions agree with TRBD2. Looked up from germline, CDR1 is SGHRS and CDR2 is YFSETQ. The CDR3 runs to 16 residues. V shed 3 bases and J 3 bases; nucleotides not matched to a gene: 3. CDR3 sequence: CASSWGLAGFYNEQFF. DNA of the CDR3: TGCGCCAGCAGCTGGGGACTAGCGGGGTTCTACAATGAGCAGTTCTTC.